Listed below are T cell receptor beta chains from one sample, sequenced in a study of beta chain features in type 1 diabetes. Only in-frame clones appear in the TCRdb table, and some are missing; sequencing was by immunoSEQ multiplex PCR. The sample carries hundreds of thousands of clones, around 15% recorded once. The material sequenced was naive CD4+ T cells from blood. These TCRs come from a young man with type 1 diabetes. CDR3s include the opening cysteine and the closing phenylalanine or tryptophan. The D gene is left open where the match is weak. Clone size is not always given. Where it is, it says once, few, many or a class for expanded clones.

CDR3aa: CASSRWDRVGDEKLFF
CDR3nt: TGCGCCAGCAGCCGCTGGGACAGGGTGGGCGATGAAAAACTGTTTTTT
j_gene: TRBJ1-4
d_gene: TRBD1
abundance: few
v_gene: TRBV4-1

CDR3aa: CASSDIQRGSDTQYF
CDR3nt: TGCGCCAGCAGTGATATCCAGCGGGGTTCAGATACGCAGTATTTT
j_gene: TRBJ2-3
d_gene: TRBD2
abundance: few
v_gene: TRBV10-2

CDR3aa: CASSPREGDGYTF
CDR3nt: TGTGCCAGCTCACCACGGGAGGGGGACGGCTACACCTTC
j_gene: TRBJ1-2
d_gene: NA
abundance: NA
v_gene: TRBV18

CDR3aa: CASSTPDRGVHGYTF
CDR3nt: TGTGCCAGCAGCACCCCCGACAGGGGAGTTCATGGCTACACCTTC
j_gene: TRBJ1-2
d_gene: NA
abundance: NA
v_gene: TRBV21-1

CDR3aa: CASSTRNNEKLFF
CDR3nt: TGTGCCAGCAGTACACGGAATAATGAAAAACTGTTTTTT
j_gene: TRBJ1-4
d_gene: NA
abundance: NA
v_gene: TRBV9

CDR3aa: CASQGEGSYNEQFF
CDR3nt: TGTGCCAGCCAAGGCGAGGGTTCCTACAATGAGCAGTTCTTC
j_gene: TRBJ2-1
d_gene: NA
abundance: NA
v_gene: TRBV6-1

CDR3aa: CASSPGQANTEAFF
CDR3nt: TGTGCCAGCTCACCGGGACAGGCGAACACTGAAGCTTTCTTT
j_gene: TRBJ1-1
d_gene: TRBD1
abundance: few
v_gene: TRBV18

CDR3aa: CASSPPLGQGNEQYF
CDR3nt: TGTGCCAGCTCACCACCGTTGGGACAGGGAAACGAGCAGTACTTC
j_gene: TRBJ2-7
d_gene: TRBD1
abundance: NA
v_gene: TRBV18

CDR3aa: CASSLVPDGELFF
CDR3nt: TGCGCCAGCAGCTTGGTACCGGACGGGGAGCTGTTTTTT
j_gene: TRBJ2-2
d_gene: NA
abundance: NA
v_gene: TRBV5-1

CDR3aa: CASRKGPSGDTEAFF
CDR3nt: TGTGCCAGCAGGAAAGGACCTTCAGGGGACACTGAAGCTTTCTTT
j_gene: TRBJ1-1
d_gene: NA
abundance: NA
v_gene: TRBV6-1

CDR3aa: CASSLQVSTDTQYF
CDR3nt: TGTGCCAGCAGTTTACAGGTTAGCACAGATACGCAGTATTTT
j_gene: TRBJ2-3
d_gene: NA
abundance: few
v_gene: TRBV27

CDR3aa: CASGLRQEETQYF
CDR3nt: TGTGCTAGTGGTTTGAGGCAGGAAGAGACCCAGTACTTC
j_gene: TRBJ2-5
d_gene: NA
abundance: NA
v_gene: TRBV12-5

CDR3aa: CASETSGLAGSDTQYF
CDR3nt: TGTGCCAGCGAAACATCAGGACTAGCGGGGTCAGATACGCAGTATTTT
j_gene: TRBJ2-3
d_gene: TRBD2
abundance: few
v_gene: TRBV7-9

CDR3aa: CSVIHGTGQGMGYTF
CDR3nt: TGCAGCGTTATACATGGGACAGGCCAAGGCATGGGCTACACCTTC
j_gene: TRBJ1-2
d_gene: TRBD1
abundance: few
v_gene: TRBV29-1

CDR3aa: CASSTMGLNTEAFF
CDR3nt: TGCGCCAGCAGTACGATGGGGCTGAACACTGAAGCTTTCTTT
j_gene: TRBJ1-1
d_gene: NA
abundance: few
v_gene: TRBV4-1

CDR3aa: CASSITGKGSHEQYF
CDR3nt: TGTGCCAGCAGCATCACAGGGAAGGGGAGCCACGAGCAGTACTTC
j_gene: TRBJ2-7
d_gene: NA
abundance: NA
v_gene: TRBV7-9

CDR3aa: CASSPRGKYRRLFF
CDR3nt: TGTGCCAGCAGTCCTCGGGGCAAGTACAGGAGACTGTTTTTT
j_gene: TRBJ1-4
d_gene: NA
abundance: few
v_gene: TRBV28

CDR3aa: CASSSVAGGASSTDTQYF
CDR3nt: TGTGCCAGCTCATCCGTGGCGGGGGGCGCATCTAGCACAGATACGCAGTATTTT
j_gene: TRBJ2-3
d_gene: TRBD2
abundance: NA
v_gene: TRBV18

CDR3aa: CASSPRDRGAGYTF
CDR3nt: TGTGCCAGCAGCCCCCGGGACAGGGGTGCTGGCTACACCTTC
j_gene: TRBJ1-2
d_gene: TRBD1
abundance: NA
v_gene: TRBV13

CDR3aa: CASRNWGTYTGELFF
CDR3nt: TGTGCCAGCAGGAACTGGGGGACGTACACCGGGGAGCTGTTTTTT
j_gene: TRBJ2-2
d_gene: NA
abundance: NA
v_gene: TRBV5-6

CDR3aa: CASSPLGNPSGNEQFF
CDR3nt: TGTGCCAGCAGCCCTCTGGGCAACCCCTCGGGTAATGAGCAGTTCTTC
j_gene: TRBJ2-1
d_gene: NA
abundance: few
v_gene: TRBV7-6

CDR3aa: CASIPGTGLSYSEQYF
CDR3nt: TGTGCCTCGATTCCGGGGACAGGCTTGTCCTACTCCGAGCAGTACTTC
j_gene: TRBJ2-7
d_gene: TRBD1
abundance: NA
v_gene: TRBV30

CDR3aa: CASSQVEGNYGYTF
CDR3nt: TGTGCCAGCAGCCAAGTAGAGGGGAACTATGGCTACACCTTC
j_gene: TRBJ1-2
d_gene: NA
abundance: NA
v_gene: TRBV4-2

CDR3aa: CASTDLLPETQYF
CDR3nt: TGTGCCAGCACCGACCTACTTCCCGAGACCCAGTACTTC
j_gene: TRBJ2-5
d_gene: NA
abundance: NA
v_gene: TRBV6-1

CDR3aa: CASSQPEQGSGSPLHF
CDR3nt: TGCGCCAGCAGCCAGCCCGAACAGGGGTCGGGTTCACCCCTCCACTTT
j_gene: TRBJ1-6
d_gene: TRBD1
abundance: NA
v_gene: TRBV5-1

CDR3aa: CATSRDPRDPNIQYF
CDR3nt: TGTGCCACCAGCAGAGATCCCAGGGACCCAAACATTCAGTACTTC
j_gene: TRBJ2-4
d_gene: NA
abundance: few
v_gene: TRBV15

CDR3aa: CASSSGPPQETQYF
CDR3nt: TGTGCCAGCAGTTCGGGACCTCCTCAAGAGACCCAGTACTTC
j_gene: TRBJ2-5
d_gene: NA
abundance: few
v_gene: TRBV28

CDR3aa: CASSLQGNTEAFF
CDR3nt: TGTGCCAGCAGCTTACAGGGGAACACTGAAGCTTTCTTT
j_gene: TRBJ1-1
d_gene: NA
abundance: NA
v_gene: TRBV7-3

CDR3aa: CASSLTVMNTEAFF
CDR3nt: TGTGCCAGCAGCCTAACGGTTATGAACACTGAAGCTTTCTTT
j_gene: TRBJ1-1
d_gene: NA
abundance: NA
v_gene: TRBV9

CDR3aa: CASSLNRDRGYTF
CDR3nt: TGTGCCAGCAGCCTCAACAGGGACCGTGGCTACACCTTC
j_gene: TRBJ1-2
d_gene: NA
abundance: few
v_gene: TRBV9

CDR3aa: CASRTGGNTGELFF
CDR3nt: TGCGCCAGCAGAACAGGGGGAAACACCGGGGAGCTGTTTTTT
j_gene: TRBJ2-2
d_gene: TRBD1
abundance: NA
v_gene: TRBV5-1

CDR3aa: CASSQRLGTSETGELFF
CDR3nt: TGTGCCAGCAGCCAGCGACTCGGGACTAGCGAGACCGGGGAGCTGTTTTTT
j_gene: TRBJ2-2
d_gene: TRBD2
abundance: NA
v_gene: TRBV4-2